This entry is about one T cell receptor (beta chain). Its specificity is unknown. This entry is derived from a study of memory CD4+ T cells and cytomegalovirus serostatus. Whole-study results and caveats: CD4+ memory repertoires contained about two fifths of the 164 reported CMV TCRbeta sequences.

Using immunoSEQ multiplex PCR, the repertoire was profiled, and TCRdb retains in-frame clones only, with some absent. The sample contains about 45,000 clones, around 76% of which appear only once. V shed 1 base and J shed 7 bases, with 7 bases lying between them. From germline, CDR1 is MNHNS and CDR2 SASEGT. The CDR3 sequence is 13 residues long. Single viable CD3+CD4+CD8-CD45RO+ cells were sorted as the memory CD4+ T cells. Sequencing was carried out using memory CD4+ T cells from blood. The chain employs TRBV6-1 and TRBJ1-4, with D unresolved. The TCR originated in an adult in good health and CMV-seronegative. The CDR3 reads CASSEVFGEKLFF. The CDR3 DNA follows: TGTGCCAGCAGTGAAGTTTTCGGTGAAAAACTGTTTTTT.